This T cell receptor beta chain was captured in a study of blood T cell repertoires in COVID-19. Measured with immunoSEQ multiplex PCR; TCRdb has only the in-frame clones, and not every one. The sample includes some 220,000 clones, 80% seen only once; the top ten take more than 10%. The CDR3 contains 14 residues. V lost 0 bases and J 6 bases, leaving 7 bases between the germline ends. Per the germline V gene, CDR1 is SGHRS and CDR2 is YFSETQ. The table lists this clone with a few counts. Sequences were obtained from peripheral blood. This clonotype was sampled from a human donor in a cohort sampled during active COVID-19. The rearrangement links TRBV5-1 to TRBJ1-6; TRBD1 might be the D (6 bases). Written as DNA, the CDR3 is TGCGCCAGCAGCTTGGGACAGGTTAATTCACCCCTCCACTTT. Translated, it gives CASSLGQVNSPLHF.